The 22 T cell receptor beta chains listed next were all sequenced from one sample in a study of identical twins. One entry per CDR3 protein, called by TCRdb with MiXCR from the 5' RACE reads. The data hold about 890,000 distinct CDR3 sequences, with approximately 13% observed a single time. The data also belong to a second study, concerning yellow fever vaccine responses in identical twins.

Sequenced: PBMCs. These receptors were taken from a woman aged 18-29 years in good health.

The V call is TRBV12-3 or TRBV12-4, the J call TRBJ2-1; D could derive from TRBD1 or TRBD2 (7 bases each). This CDR3 spans 17 amino acids. Trimming removed 0 bases at V and 4 bases at J, with 16 bases between. CDR3 nucleotides: TGTGCCAGCAGTTTAGCGGGAGGGGGCCGAAGATACAATGAGCAGTTCTTC. Its protein is CASSLAGGGRRYNEQFF.

The rearrangement joins TRBV4-1 to TRBJ1-4; possibly TRBD1 for D (6 bases). Trimming took 3 bases from V and 14 from J, leaving 19 bases between them. This CDR3 has 14 amino acids. In germline, CDR1 is MGHRA, CDR2 YSYEKL. The CDR3 sequence is CASSHPARDKTLFF. In DNA, the CDR3 is TGCGCCAGCAGCCATCCCGCCCGGGACAAGACGCTGTTTTTT.

This clonotype came up a few times. V usage is TRBV4-1 and J usage is TRBJ2-7; 9 nucleotides agree with TRBD2. V gave up 2 bases and J gave up 4 bases; unmatched junction bases: 9. Germline assignment: CDR1 MGHRA and CDR2 YSYEKL. The CDR3 contains 16 residues. The CDR3 DNA follows: TGCGCCAGCAGCCAAACCGGACTAGCGAGTCGTTACGAGCAGTACTTC. Residues: CASSQTGLASRYEQYF.

This clonotype was found a few times. The CDR3 spells CASSSLLDRTYNEQFF. CDR3 coding DNA: TGTGCCAGCAGTTCCCTTCTTGACAGGACTTACAATGAGCAGTTCTTC. This chain links TRBV27 with TRBJ2-1, with D perhaps TRBD1 (6 bases). The CDR3 contains 16 residues. The germline V gene encodes CDR1 MNHEY and CDR2 SMNVEV (reference sequence). The ends were cut back, 4 bases at V and 4 bases at J, with 17 bases in the middle.

The rearrangement joins TRBV5-6 to TRBJ2-7; D is unclear. The CDR3 length is 13 residues. V lost 4 bases and J lost 0, with 8 bases in between. CDR1 SGHDT and CDR2 YYEEEE come from the germline V gene. This CDR3 reads CASSVGSSYEQYV. The CDR3 DNA reads as TGTGCCAGCAGCGTTGGAAGCTCCTACGAGCAGTACGTC.

The table lists this clonotype with many counts. The chain carries TRBV7-8 and TRBJ2-2; 10 nucleotides match TRBD2. Germline V gives CDR1 SGHVS, CDR2 FQNEAQ. The J segment lost 3 bases and the V segment lost 1 base, leaving 5 bases of the junction unmatched. The CDR3 has 17 residues. Here the CDR3 DNA reads TGTGCCAGCAGCTTAGTAGGCCTAGCGGGGGACACCGGGGAGCTGTTTTTT. The encoded protein is CASSLVGLAGDTGELFF. Full variable domain (missing parts from reference TRBV7-8 and TRBJ2-2): GAGVSQSPRYKVAKRGQDVALRCDPISGHVSLFWYQQALGQGPEFLTYFQNEAQLDKSGLPSDRFFAERPEGSVSTLKIQRTQQEDSAVYLCASSLVGLAGDTGELFFGEGSRLTVL.

This clonotype showed up many times. The chain carries TRBV7-9 and TRBJ2-7; tentative D call: TRBD2 (5 bases). The V end was cut by 2 bases, the J end by 3 bases, with 8 bases between. The CDR3 has 13 amino acids. Germline V gene sequence: CDR1 SEHNR, CDR2 FQNEAQ (reference sequence). Written as DNA, the CDR3 is TGTGCCAGCAGCTTAACGGGGATCTACGAGCAGTACTTC. Its translation is CASSLTGIYEQYF. The full variable domain, with the rest looked up from reference TRBV7-9 and TRBJ2-7, is DTGVSQNPRHKITKRGQNVTFRCDPISEHNRLYWYRQTLGQGPEFLTYFQNEAQLEKSRLLSDRFSAERPKGSFSTLEIQRTEQGDSAMYLCASSLTGIYEQYFGPGTRLTVT.

This clonotype has only a few counts. The rearrangement uses TRBV6-1 and TRBJ2-3, with D perhaps matching TRBD1 or TRBD2 (5 bases each). The CDR3 covers 13 residues. V lost 11 bases to trimming and J lost 0 bases, with 12 bases between them. Germline-derived CDR1 and CDR2 are MNHNS and SASEGT. The CDR3 is CAAGAGSTDTQYF. The DNA for the CDR3 is TGTGCCGCCGGGGCAGGGAGCACAGATACGCAGTATTTT.

This clonotype was seen at least ten times. The chain links TRBV6-5 to TRBJ2-6; either TRBD1 or TRBD2 may fit D (5 bases each). Deletions cut 0 bases from V and 1 base from J, with 16 bases between. The CDR3 contains 19 residues. Germline assignment: CDR1 MNHEY and CDR2 SVGAGI. In nucleotides, the CDR3 is TGTGCCAGCAGTTACTCCGGCTCAATGTGGGGGTCTGGGGCCAACGTCCTGACTTTC. This translates into CASSYSGSMWGSGANVLTF.

This clonotype was counted many times. The chain links TRBV7-9 to TRBJ2-7; perhaps TRBD2 as D (5 bases). The germline V and J ends were trimmed by 0 bases and 0 bases, with 15 bases remaining between them. This CDR3 comprises 17 residues. Per germline, CDR1 SEHNR and CDR2 FQNEAQ (reference sequence). CDR3 sequence: CASSLASGGPSSYEQYF. CDR3 in DNA: TGTGCCAGCAGCTTAGCGAGTGGAGGACCTAGCTCCTACGAGCAGTACTTC.

The rearrangement uses TRBV14 and TRBJ1-1; D is uncertain. The germline V and J ends were trimmed by 2 bases and 4 bases, with 2 bases remaining between them. This CDR3 has 11 residues. Looked up from germline, CDR1 is SGHDN and CDR2 is FVKESK. The CDR3 spells CASSQFTEAFF. DNA of the CDR3: TGTGCCAGCAGCCAATTCACTGAAGCTTTCTTT.

This clonotype was counted a few times. The gene calls are TRBV29-1 and TRBJ2-1, with 8 bases matching TRBD1. The J segment lost 15 bases and the V segment lost 1 base, leaving 5 bases of the junction unmatched. The CDR3 loop spans 11 amino acids. Germline assignment: CDR1 SQVTM and CDR2 ANQGSEA. CDR3 in DNA: TGCAGCGTTGAAGCTTCAGGGGGCTCGTTCTTC. It translates to CSVEASGGSFF.

This clonotype has only a few counts. The chain has TRBV13 and TRBJ2-1, with TRBD1 matching 7 bases. CDR3 length: 15 residues. V was clipped by 5 bases and J by 1 base; unmatched bases: 5. Germline CDR1 PRHDT, CDR2 FYEKMQ (reference sequence). The CDR3 reads CASSARDRSYNEQFF. CDR3 nucleotide sequence: TGTGCCAGCAGCGCGAGGGACAGATCCTACAATGAGCAGTTCTTC.

With respect to this clonotype: A single base separates this from a much larger clone, so it may be a read error. The chain employs TRBV20-1 and TRBJ2-1, with TRBD2 identical over 8 bases. Germline V gene data show CDR1 as DFQATT and CDR2 as SNEGSKA (reference sequence). The CDR3 contains 17 residues. CDR3 bases: TGCTGTGCTAGAGATAGGACTAGCCCCACTTCATACAATGAGCAGTTCTTC. Translation: CCARDRTSPTSYNEQFF.

Worth noting for this clonotype: Relative to the germline gene, one junction end is altered; a read error may explain this. The chain couples TRBV20-1 to TRBJ2-3; D is ambiguous. This CDR3 has 19 residues. CDR1 and CDR2 (germline): DFQATT, SNEGSKA (reference sequence). CDR3 sequence (DNA): TGCTGTGCTAGAGTTCGACTTCCACGGATTCGCCTCCCCCCAGATACGCAGTATTTT. Its protein product is CCARVRLPRIRLPPDTQYF.

The V gene is TRBV5-5, the J gene TRBJ2-1; 9 bases agree with TRBD1. This CDR3 comprises 16 residues. V was pared by 0 bases and J by 6 bases, with 7 bases of the junction left unmatched. CDR1 SGHKS and CDR2 YYEKEE come from the germline V gene (reference sequence). The CDR3: CASSLGGQGHFNEQFF. The DNA for the CDR3 is TGTGCCAGCAGCTTGGGCGGACAGGGGCACTTCAATGAGCAGTTCTTC. The complete variable domain, with remaining parts taken from reference TRBV5-5 and TRBJ2-1, reads DAGVTQSPTHLIKTRGQQVTLRCSPISGHKSVSWYQQVLGQGPQFIFQYYEKEERGRGNFPDRFSARQFPNYSSELNVNALLLGDSALYLCASSLGGQGHFNEQFFGPGTRLTVL.

Only a few counts were recorded for this clonotype. The chain has TRBV6-5 and TRBJ2-1; no clear D gene. From germline, CDR1 is MNHEY and CDR2 SVGAGI. This CDR3 comprises 15 residues. Deletions cut 4 bases from V and 0 bases from J, with 10 bases between. The DNA of the CDR3 is TGTGCCAGCAGTTCACGGTTGAGCTCCTACAATGAGCAGTTCTTC. Translated: CASSSRLSSYNEQFF.

In this sample, this clonotype turned up a few times. The gene calls are TRBV3-1 and TRBJ1-1; D may be TRBD1 (5 bases). The length of the CDR3 is 13 residues. Looked up from germline, CDR1 is LGHDT and CDR2 is YNNKEL (reference sequence). Deletions cut 8 bases from V and 2 bases from J, with 12 bases between. CDR3: CASGASGNTEAFF. The CDR3 DNA reads as TGTGCCAGCGGGGCTTCGGGAAACACTGAAGCTTTCTTT.

The chain combines TRBV3-1 with TRBJ2-5; D possibly uses TRBD1 or TRBD2 (5 bases each). Germline V gene data show CDR1 as LGHDT and CDR2 as YNNKEL (reference sequence). The CDR3 has 15 amino acids. Trimming removed 2 bases from V and 3 bases from J, with 13 bases in between. The CDR3, as DNA: TGTGCCAGCAGCCAACAGAACAGGACTGAAGAGACCCAGTACTTC. It yields the protein CASSQQNRTEETQYF.

The chain uses TRBV7-9 and TRBJ1-1; D not certain. CDR3 length equals 14 residues. In germline, CDR1 is SEHNR, CDR2 FQNEAQ (reference sequence). The V end was cut by 5 bases, the J end by 4 bases, with 14 bases between. The CDR3 DNA reads TGTGCCAGCAGCGCCCCTCTGATGGGCACTGAAGCTTTCTTT. Its protein is CASSAPLMGTEAFF.

The chain is built from TRBV11-1 and TRBJ2-1, with D uncertain. The CDR3 is 16 residues long. Looked up from germline, CDR1 is SGHAT and CDR2 is FQDESV (reference sequence). V lost 5 bases, J lost 5 bases, and 19 bases lay in between. This CDR3 is CASSGRLGSSDNEQFF. The CDR3 coding sequence is TGTGCCAGCAGCGGCCGCCTCGGCTCTAGTGACAATGAGCAGTTCTTC. Drawing the rest from reference TRBV11-1 and TRBJ2-1, the complete variable domain is EAEVAQSPRYKITEKSQAVAFWCDPISGHATLYWYRQILGQGPELLVQFQDESVVDDSQLPKDRFSAERLKGVDSTLKIQPAELGDSAMYLCASSGRLGSSDNEQFFGPGTRLTVL.

The V call is TRBV9, the J call TRBJ1-1; D is undetermined. Germline V gene sequence: CDR1 SGDLS, CDR2 YYNGEE. This CDR3 has 13 amino acids. Trimming took 5 bases from V and 0 from J, leaving 8 bases between them. Here the CDR3 reads CASRSYMNTEAFF. The CDR3 DNA follows: TGTGCCAGCAGATCGTACATGAACACTGAAGCTTTCTTT.